This passage covers 7 T cell receptor beta chains from one sample sequenced in a study of identical twins. TCRdb fed the 5' RACE reads into MiXCR, producing one record per CDR3 protein. The sample lists a few hundred thousand distinct CDR3 sequences; around 8% were seen once. A further study also used this sample, focusing on yellow fever vaccine responses in identical twins.

The sequencing sample was made of CD8+ T cells sorted from blood. The receptors stem from a woman between 18 and 29 years old in good health.

V usage is TRBV7-3 and J usage is TRBJ2-1, with D unresolved. V was trimmed by 2 bases and J by 5 bases, leaving 10 bases between them. The CDR3 length is 14 residues. From germline, CDR1 is SGHTA and CDR2 FQGTGA. The CDR3 reads CASSLGPPHNEQFF. CDR3 DNA sequence: TGTGCCAGCAGCTTAGGACCCCCCCACAATGAGCAGTTCTTC.

A few counts support this clonotype. CDR3 bases: TGTGCCAGCAGTGAATATGAGGTATCCTACGAGCAGTACTTC. This codes for CASSEYEVSYEQYF. The V and J genes are TRBV6-1 and TRBJ2-7; D unclear. V was pared by 2 bases and J by 1 base, with 9 bases between. Germline CDR1 reads MNHNS; CDR2 reads SASEGT. The CDR3 consists of 14 residues.

This clonotype has at least ten counts. The rearrangement uses TRBV29-1 and TRBJ2-7; TRBD2 might be the D (5 bases). CDR3 size: 16 residues. Trimming took off 4 bases at V and 2 bases at J, with 21 bases between the two ends. The germline gives CDR1 SQVTM, CDR2 ANQGSEA. The CDR3 nucleotides are TGCAGCGTTGCCTCACTTGAGGTAGCGACTACCTACGAGCAGTACTTC. Translation: CSVASLEVATTYEQYF.

This clonotype was found a few times. The J gene is TRBJ2-2, the V gene TRBV21-1. TRBV21-1 is designated a pseudogene. CDR3 size: 16 residues. For the CDR3, the DNA is TGTGCCAGCAGCGGTTGTAACACGCCGAACACCGGGGAGCTGTTTTTT. Translated, it gives CASSGCNTPNTGELFF.

By sample share, this clonotype is medium-sized (0.01 to 0.1%). The J gene is TRBJ2-1, the V gene TRBV5-6; no reliable D call. Between the trimmed V and J ends, which lost 0 bases and 4 bases, there was a span of 11 bases. The CDR3 is made up of 15 amino acids. Germline values: CDR1 SGHDT, CDR2 YYEEEE. CDR3 protein: CASSLGTEPYNEQFF. The CDR3 coding sequence is TGTGCCAGCAGCTTGGGGACCGAGCCATACAATGAGCAGTTCTTC.

For this clonotype: An end of the junction differs from the germline gene, which may be a read error. The chain has TRBV7-2 and TRBJ2-7, with D uncertain. This CDR3 region has 14 residues. CDR1 SGHTA and CDR2 FQGNSA come from the germline V gene. Here the CDR3 reads CASSPPGVPYEQHF. The CDR3, as DNA: TGTGCCAGCAGCCCCCCCGGCGTGCCCTACGAGCAGCACTTC.

The V call is TRBV2, the J call TRBJ2-7; D gene uncertain. With 3 bases removed from V and 2 bases from J, the gap between germline ends came to 8 bases. The CDR3 is made up of 13 amino acids. The V gene's germline CDR1 is SNHLY and CDR2 FYNNEI. CDR3 DNA: TGTGCCAGCAGTGATCAGGTGACCTACGAGCAGTACTTC. Encoded protein: CASSDQVTYEQYF.